The rows below give T cell receptor beta chains drawn from one sample of a study of persistence of HIV-infected CD4 T cells. For these TCRs, the target antigens are not known. Generated by immunoSEQ multiplex PCR, the TCRdb table keeps only in-frame clones and is missing some. The sample has about 47,000 clones, approximately 91% seen once. This specimen consisted of CD4+ T cells sorted from PBMCs after 18-hour stimulation, obtained from a patient who received antiretroviral therapy. Receptors originate from an adult man with HIV who was CMV-seropositive. Each CDR3 is given with its conserved first and last residue. Fields, in order: V gene, J gene, clone size, D gene, CDR3 protein, CDR3 DNA. A D gene is named only where the DNA matches it firmly. Clone size is not always given. Where it is, it says once, few, many or a class for expanded clones.

V: TRBV28
J: TRBJ2-1
size: .
D: .
CDR3: CASSPWTRTRGNEQFF
DNA: TGTGCCAGCAGTCCGTGGACCCGAACCCGGGGCAATGAGCAGTTCTTC

V: TRBV9
J: TRBJ1-3
size: .
D: TRBD1
CDR3: CASSVGQGGNTIYF
DNA: TGTGCCAGCAGCGTCGGACAGGGAGGAAACACCATATATTTT

V: TRBV28
J: TRBJ1-2
size: .
D: .
CDR3: CASRGGFVWGYTF
DNA: TGTGCCAGCAGGGGGGGGTTTGTATGGGGCTACACCTTC

V: TRBV5-5
J: TRBJ1-4
size: .
D: .
CDR3: CASSLQGGNEKLFF
DNA: TGTGCCAGCAGCTTGCAAGGCGGTAATGAAAAACTGTTTTTT

V: TRBV20-1
J: TRBJ1-1
size: few
D: .
CDR3: CSASGGGTEAFF
DNA: TGCAGTGCTAGTGGGGGCGGGACTGAAGCTTTCTTT

V: TRBV15
J: TRBJ1-2
size: .
D: TRBD1
CDR3: CATSRDPVQGDGYTF
DNA: TGTGCCACCAGCAGAGATCCAGTACAGGGGGATGGCTACACCTTC

V: TRBV7-9
J: TRBJ1-2
size: few
D: .
CDR3: CASGLQGGGYTF
DNA: TGTGCCAGCGGATTACAGGGAGGGGGCTACACCTTC

V: TRBV28
J: TRBJ2-2
size: .
D: .
CDR3: CASSYHRDTGELFF
DNA: TGTGCCAGCAGTTATCACCGTGACACCGGGGAGCTGTTTTTT

V: TRBV10-3
J: TRBJ2-3
size: .
D: .
CDR3: CAISEGGGQYF
DNA: TGTGCCATCAGTGAGGGGGGAGGGCAGTATTTT

V: TRBV6-5
J: TRBJ2-7
size: .
D: TRBD1
CDR3: CASIQGAMYEQYF
DNA: TGTGCCAGCATCCAGGGGGCCATGTACGAGCAGTACTTC

V: TRBV5-1
J: TRBJ2-1
size: .
D: .
CDR3: CASSSLGLRPGNNEQFF
DNA: TGCGCCAGCAGCTCCCTCGGCCTCCGGCCCGGGAACAATGAGCAGTTCTTC

V: TRBV2
J: TRBJ1-5
size: .
D: TRBD1
CDR3: CASRGQGAWQPQHF
DNA: TGTGCCAGCAGGGGACAGGGGGCATGGCAGCCCCAGCATTTT

V: TRBV24-1
J: TRBJ2-7
size: once
D: .
CDR3: CATSDSDRYEQYF
DNA: TGTGCCACCAGTGATTCTGACAGGTACGAGCAGTACTTC

V: TRBV4-1
J: TRBJ1-1
size: few
D: TRBD1
CDR3: CASSPGTGVVGTEAFF
DNA: TGCGCCAGCAGCCCGGGGACAGGGGTCGTCGGCACTGAAGCTTTCTTT

V: TRBV5-1
J: TRBJ2-7
size: .
D: .
CDR3: CASSLTELYEQYF
DNA: TGCGCCAGCAGCTTGACCGAGCTCTACGAGCAGTACTTC

V: TRBV4-2
J: TRBJ1-1
size: .
D: .
CDR3: CASSQDLYTLGTEAFF
DNA: TGTGCCAGCAGCCAAGATTTGTACACCCTGGGGACTGAAGCTTTCTTT

V: TRBV27
J: TRBJ2-2
size: .
D: .
CDR3: CASRLFGGSSTGELFF
DNA: TGTGCCAGCAGACTTTTTGGGGGGTCGAGCACCGGGGAGCTGTTTTTT

V: TRBV2
J: TRBJ2-7
size: few
D: TRBD1
CDR3: CASSPWTGEGEQYF
DNA: TGTGCCAGCAGTCCCTGGACAGGGGAGGGCGAGCAGTACTTC

V: TRBV19
J: TRBJ2-1
size: .
D: .
CDR3: CASRRRGSREDEQFF
DNA: TGTGCCAGTAGGCGCAGGGGCTCTCGTGAGGATGAGCAGTTCTTC

V: TRBV6-5
J: TRBJ1-1
size: .
D: TRBD1
CDR3: CASTLGVDRGAEAFF
DNA: TGTGCCAGCACCCTCGGTGTAGACAGGGGCGCTGAAGCTTTCTTT

V: TRBV9
J: TRBJ2-3
size: once
D: .
CDR3: CASSVVRDHTDTQYF
DNA: TGTGCCAGCAGCGTAGTAAGGGACCACACAGATACGCAGTATTTT

V: TRBV6-5
J: TRBJ1-1
size: .
D: .
CDR3: CASRIQRKAFF
DNA: TGTGCCAGCAGAATACAGCGGAAAGCTTTCTTT

V: TRBV28
J: TRBJ2-7
size: .
D: TRBD2
CDR3: CASSPGLAGNYEQYF
DNA: TGTGCCAGCAGCCCCGGACTAGCGGGGAACTACGAGCAGTACTTC

V: TRBV5-8
J: TRBJ2-7
size: .
D: .
CDR3: CASSFGTKSYEQYF
DNA: TGTGCCAGCAGCTTCGGGACGAAATCCTACGAGCAGTACTTC

V: TRBV9
J: TRBJ2-1
size: .
D: .
CDR3: CASSVEGTSTPPYNEQFF
DNA: TGTGCCAGCAGCGTAGAGGGGACAAGTACCCCCCCCTACAATGAGCAGTTCTTC

V: TRBV18
J: TRBJ1-2
size: .
D: .
CDR3: CASSPPDIYGYGYTF
DNA: TGTGCCAGCTCACCACCGGACATTTATGGGTATGGCTACACCTTC

V: TRBV5-1
J: TRBJ2-7
size: .
D: .
CDR3: CASSLAPGRYYEQYF
DNA: TGCGCCAGCAGCTTGGCTCCGGGCCGATACTACGAGCAGTACTTC

V: TRBV24-1
J: TRBJ2-1
size: .
D: TRBD2
CDR3: CATSDLPGRGTYNEQFF
DNA: TGTGCCACCAGTGATTTGCCAGGGAGGGGAACCTACAATGAGCAGTTCTTC

V: TRBV10-1
J: TRBJ2-5
size: .
D: .
CDR3: CASSETPDSQETQYF
DNA: TGCGCCAGCAGTGAAACCCCCGACAGTCAAGAGACCCAGTACTTC

V: TRBV27
J: TRBJ2-3
size: .
D: TRBD1
CDR3: CASKIQGTGASTDTQYF
DNA: TGTGCCAGCAAGATTCAAGGGACAGGGGCTAGCACAGATACGCAGTATTTT

V: TRBV5-1
J: TRBJ1-1
size: .
D: TRBD1
CDR3: CASSFQGGSAEAFF
DNA: TGCGCCAGCAGCTTTCAGGGGGGGTCGGCTGAAGCTTTCTTT